Presented here are 28 T cell receptor beta chains from one specimen sequenced in a study of blood T cell repertoires in COVID-19. Measured with immunoSEQ multiplex PCR; TCRdb has only the in-frame clones, and not every one. The sample has some 300,000 clones, 88% seen once. The sample was PBMCs or T cells enriched from blood (not recorded which). All receptors come from a woman aged 55-69 years in a cohort exposed to, infected with or recovered from COVID-19 (not recorded which).

The chain carries TRBV14 and TRBJ1-2; no clear D. CDR1 SGHDN and CDR2 FVKESK come from the germline V gene. This CDR3 has 13 residues. V was shortened by 1 base and J by 5 bases, with 8 bases between the two germline ends. CDR3 nucleotide sequence: TGTGCCAGCAGCCAAGGCCCGGTATATGGCTACACCTTC. Translation gives CASSQGPVYGYTF.

This chain links TRBV9 with TRBJ2-3, with TRBD1 matching 10 bases. This CDR3 region has 16 residues. Losses at the gene ends were 4 bases for V and 1 base for J; bases not matched to a gene: 6. Germline-derived CDR1 and CDR2 are SGDLS and YYNGEE. In nucleotides, the CDR3 is TGTGCCAGCAGCCCCCGGACAGGGGGAGGCACAGATACGCAGTATTTT. The encoded protein is CASSPRTGGGTDTQYF.

This clone was counted a single time. The rearrangement joins TRBV7-2 to TRBJ1-2, with 8 bases matching TRBD1. The length of the CDR3 is 15 residues. Germline CDR1 is SGHTA and CDR2 is FQGNSA. Trimming took 1 base from V and 3 from J; bases not matched to a gene: 4. In DNA, the CDR3 is TGTGCCAGCAGCTTAGGCAGGGGGCATGACTATGGCTACACCTTC. This gives the protein CASSLGRGHDYGYTF.

The J gene is TRBJ2-1, the V gene TRBV19; D ambiguous. The V gene lost 3 bases and the J gene lost 0 bases, with 12 bases spanning the gap. Germline V gives CDR1 LNHDA, CDR2 SQIVND (reference sequence). This CDR3 is built from 16 residues. The CDR3 coding sequence is TGTGCCAGTAGTATCTTAAGCACCGGCTCCTACAATGAGCAGTTCTTC. Amino acid sequence: CASSILSTGSYNEQFF.

The rearrangement joins TRBV7-2 to TRBJ2-5, with 9 bases matching TRBD2. The CDR3 has 15 residues. Per the germline V gene, CDR1 is SGHTA and CDR2 is FQGNSA. Unmatched junction bases numbered 4, after V lost 1 base and J lost 4 bases. In nucleotides, the CDR3 is TGTGCCAGCAGCTTAGTGGTACTAGCGGGAGAGACCCAGTACTTC. It specifies CASSLVVLAGETQYF.

The chain couples TRBV7-9 to TRBJ1-3; D not resolved. V was pared by 2 bases and J by 0 bases, with 11 bases between. CDR3 length equals 16 residues. Germline V gives CDR1 SEHNR, CDR2 FQNEAQ (reference sequence). The DNA of the CDR3 is TGTGCCAGCAGCTTAAACCGCGCGATCTCTGGAAACACCATATATTTT. Protein product: CASSLNRAISGNTIYF. The variable domain in full, completed from reference TRBV7-9 and TRBJ1-3, reads DTGVSQNPRHKITKRGQNVTFRCDPISEHNRLYWYRQTLGQGPEFLTYFQNEAQLEKSRLLSDRFSAERPKGSFSTLEIQRTEQGDSAMYLCASSLNRAISGNTIYFGEGSWLTVV.

This sequence joins TRBV4-2 and TRBJ1-4; D is ambiguous. The CDR3 has 13 residues. With 1 base removed from V and 12 bases from J, the gap between germline ends came to 12 bases. Germline CDR1 and CDR2: LGHNA and YNFKEQ. As DNA, the CDR3 is TGTGCCAGCAGCCAAGCGTCGGTTCCGGAACTGTTTTTT. This sequence encodes CASSQASVPELFF.

This clone was detected only once. The chain recombines TRBV5-6 with TRBJ1-5, with D possibly being TRBD1 (6 bases). Germline V gene data show CDR1 as SGHDT and CDR2 as YYEEEE. CDR3 length: 16 amino acids. Deletions cut 0 bases from V and 1 base from J, with 11 bases between. CDR3 amino acids: CASSLGRGWSNQPQHF. CDR3 coding DNA: TGTGCCAGCAGCTTGGGCAGGGGATGGAGCAATCAGCCCCAGCATTTT.

This rearrangement joins TRBV6-5 to TRBJ1-5; maybe TRBD1 (6 bases). Trimming shortened V by 5 bases and J by 3 bases, and 14 bases separated the two germline ends. The CDR3 spans 15 residues. Germline V CDR1 and CDR2: MNHEY, SVGAGI. DNA for the CDR3: TGTGCCAGCAGTCATTCGACAGGCCACAATCAGCCCCAGCATTTT. Translating it yields CASSHSTGHNQPQHF.

The V and J genes are TRBV9 and TRBJ2-3; the match to TRBD2 covers 12 bases. Trimming took 2 bases from V and 3 from J; bases not matched to a gene: 4. The germline CDR1 and CDR2 sequences are SGDLS and YYNGEE. CDR3 size: 16 residues. The CDR3 nucleotides are TGTGCCAGCAGCGTTGGACTAGCGGGGTGGACAGATACGCAGTATTTT. It specifies CASSVGLAGWTDTQYF.

The V and J genes are TRBV6-1 and TRBJ1-3; D is unclear. V was trimmed by 2 bases and J by 8 bases, leaving 4 bases between them. The CDR3 has 11 amino acids. Germline V gene lookup returns CDR1 MNHNS and CDR2 SASEGT. This CDR3 reads CASSERDTIYF. Here the CDR3 DNA reads TGTGCCAGCAGTGAAAGAGACACCATATATTTT.

The V call is TRBV19, the J call TRBJ1-2; D ambiguous. The germline gives CDR1 LNHDA, CDR2 SQIVND (reference sequence). Trimming stripped 0 bases from V and 8 bases from J, with 10 bases between. This CDR3 spans 13 amino acids. The CDR3 DNA follows: TGTGCCAGTAGTATAGAAGGAGGGTTCGGCTACACCTTC. This encodes CASSIEGGFGYTF.

The J gene is TRBJ1-5, the V gene TRBV21-1; TRBD1 was called by the table and not checked on the DNA. TRBV21-1 has pseudogene status. This CDR3 is 16 amino acids long. CDR3 loop: CASHYSTQFSNQPQHF. CDR3 nucleotides: TGTGCCAGCCATTACTCGACACAATTCAGCAATCAGCCCCAGCATTTT.

The V and J genes are TRBV28 and TRBJ2-1; 7 nucleotides line up with TRBD2. The ends lost 4 bases at V and 5 bases at J; junction bases unmatched: 17. Germline V lookup: CDR1 MDHEN, CDR2 SYDVKM. The CDR3 has 18 residues. CDR3 sequence: CASSSRYLLAAGDNEQFF. The CDR3, as DNA: TGTGCCAGCAGTTCCAGGTATCTTCTCGCTGCGGGGGACAATGAGCAGTTCTTC.

The chain uses TRBV7-2 and TRBJ2-1; TRBD2 aligns across 8 bases. Germline V CDR1 and CDR2: SGHTA, FQGNSA. V lost 2 bases to trimming and J lost 2 bases; unmatched junction nucleotides: 2. The CDR3 length is 15 residues. The CDR3 reads CASSLRAGAYNEQFF. In DNA, the CDR3 is TGTGCCAGCAGCTTACGAGCGGGAGCCTACAATGAGCAGTTCTTC.

This chain joins TRBV5-1 and TRBJ1-4; the D is unclear. V was trimmed by 7 bases and J by 8 bases, leaving 21 bases between them. The CDR3 contains 15 residues. CDR1 and CDR2 from the germline V gene are SGHRS and YFSETQ. The CDR3 DNA reads as TGCGCCAGCGGCCTACTGGGAGGGTCGGGGGAAAAACTGTTTTTT. Protein sequence: CASGLLGGSGEKLFF.

The chain employs TRBV20-1 and TRBJ2-1; 16 positions agree with TRBD2. This CDR3 has 17 amino acids. From germline, CDR1 is DFQATT and CDR2 SNEGSKA (reference sequence). V shed 3 bases and J 9 bases; nucleotides not matched to a gene: 11. The chain's CDR3 is CSASRSGTSGRGGEQFF. The DNA for the CDR3 is TGCAGTGCTAGTCGATCCGGGACTAGCGGGAGGGGTGGTGAGCAGTTCTTC.

In the case of this clone: Other DNA sequences in this specimen translate into the identical CDR3. CDR3 residues: CASSPGQGGYNEQFF. The CDR3 region has the DNA TGCGCCAGCAGCCCTGGACAGGGTGGTTACAATGAGCAGTTCTTC. This chain joins TRBV5-1 and TRBJ2-1, with 8 positions matching TRBD1. Germline CDR1 and CDR2: SGHRS and YFSETQ. Germline trimming cut 4 bases from V and 4 bases from J; bases unmatched to any gene: 7. CDR3 length: 15 amino acids.

This clone was found a few times. V and J are TRBV11-3 and TRBJ2-5; TRBD1 agrees at 7 bases. Germline assignment: CDR1 SGHNT and CDR2 YENEEA. The J segment lost 1 base and the V segment lost 1 base, leaving 3 bases of the junction unmatched. The CDR3 is 15 amino acids. CDR3 residues: CASSLGTGPQETQYF. CDR3 DNA sequence: TGTGCCAGCAGCTTAGGGACAGGCCCCCAAGAGACCCAGTACTTC.

This clone appeared a single time. The chain carries TRBV27 and TRBJ1-1; D might be TRBD1 (5 bases). Germline V gene data show CDR1 as MNHEY and CDR2 as SMNVEV (reference sequence). V was shortened by 4 bases and J by 10 bases, with 22 bases between the two germline ends. The CDR3 has 15 residues. CDR3 amino acids: CASSSYSGSGRVAFF. In DNA form, the CDR3 reads TGTGCCAGCAGTTCCTACTCAGGGTCCGGCCGGGTAGCTTTCTTT.

The CDR3 protein is CASSLSRDPYNEQFF. The CDR3 region has the DNA TGTGCCAGCAGCTTAAGTCGGGATCCCTACAATGAGCAGTTCTTC. The chain joins TRBV7-2 to TRBJ2-1; tentatively, D is TRBD2 (5 bases). Germline V lookup: CDR1 SGHTA, CDR2 FQGNSA. The CDR3 covers 15 residues. V was pared by 2 bases and J by 2 bases, with 10 bases between. Variable domain in full (rest from reference TRBV7-2 and TRBJ2-1): GAGVSQSPSNKVTEKGKDVELRCDPISGHTALYWYRQSLGQGLEFLIYFQGNSAPDKSGLPSDRFSAERTGGSVSTLTIQRTQQEDSAVYLCASSLSRDPYNEQFFGPGTRLTVL.

The J gene is TRBJ2-5, the V gene TRBV28, with D perhaps matching TRBD1 (6 bases). The CDR3 is 16 residues long. V was pared by 5 bases and J by 5 bases, with 21 bases between. Germline lookup yields CDR1 MDHEN and CDR2 SYDVKM. In nucleotides, the CDR3 is TGTGCCAGCAGTCGACCTAGGGACATACCCTGGGAGACCCAGTACTTC. It codes for CASSRPRDIPWETQYF.

CDR3 loop: CASSNLGLAGICNEQFF. The CDR3 bases are TGTGCCAGCAGCAACCTTGGACTAGCGGGAATTTGCAATGAGCAGTTCTTC. V is TRBV21-1 and J is TRBJ2-1; TRBD2 is taken as the D call from the table, unchecked against the DNA. TRBV21-1 is flagged as a pseudogene. The CDR3 spans 17 residues.

The count of this clone is one. J is TRBJ2-2 and V is TRBV4-3, with 7 bases identical to TRBD1. Trimming removed 2 bases from V and 1 base from J; junction bases left unmatched: 1. CDR1 is LGHNA, CDR2 YSLEER, per germline. The CDR3 sequence is 15 residues long. DNA of the CDR3: TGCGCCAGCAGCCAATGGGACAGGAACACCGGGGAGCTGTTTTTT. As protein: CASSQWDRNTGELFF.

The rearrangement links TRBV7-3 to TRBJ1-2, with D unclear. Looked up from germline, CDR1 is SGHTA and CDR2 is FQGTGA. The CDR3 has 15 amino acids. The V end was cut by 5 bases, the J end by 7 bases, with 20 bases between. CDR3: CASSPYRVSEVGYTF. The CDR3 coding sequence is TGTGCCAGCAGCCCGTACAGAGTTTCGGAAGTTGGCTACACCTTC.

The chain has TRBV19 and TRBJ1-5; 7 bases map to TRBD1. Germline V CDR1 and CDR2: LNHDA, SQIVND (reference sequence). This CDR3 comprises 16 residues. V trimming: 1 base; J trimming: 4 bases; junction bases outside the gene matches: 7. For the CDR3, the DNA is TGTGCCAGTAGTATAGTCGGAGGGGGCTTGAATCAGCCCCAGCATTTT. It yields the protein CASSIVGGGLNQPQHF.

J is TRBJ2-6 and V is TRBV28, with D possibly matching TRBD2 (5 bases). The CDR3 spans 17 residues. The ends were cut back, 2 bases at V and 2 bases at J, with 13 bases in the middle. Germline V gene data show CDR1 as MDHEN and CDR2 as SYDVKM. As DNA, the CDR3 is TGTGCCAGCAGTTTACGTGGCCGGGGAACTGGGGCCAACGTCCTGACTTTC. As protein: CASSLRGRGTGANVLTF.

The V and J genes are TRBV7-8 and TRBJ1-5; 9 positions match TRBD1. Trimming cost V 2 bases and J 1 base; bases outside gene matches: 15. The CDR3 covers 20 residues. Germline V gene sequence: CDR1 SGHVS, CDR2 FQNEAQ. CDR3 loop: CASSLRPYTGGPGSNQPQHF. In DNA form, the CDR3 reads TGTGCCAGCAGCTTAAGGCCGTATACAGGGGGCCCGGGGAGCAATCAGCCCCAGCATTTT.